The 13 T cell receptor beta chains below all came from one sample that was sequenced in a study of identical twins. TCRdb reanalysed the 5' RACE reads using MiXCR and keeps one entry per CDR3 protein. The profile covers 550,000 to 700,000 distinct CDR3 sequences, with approximately 22% appearing a single time and around 4.4% taken by the ten largest. The same data also contributed to another study, on T cells expressing NK-cell markers.

The sample comprised PBMCs. These receptors all come from a woman between 18 and 29 years old in good health.

This clonotype appeared a few times. DNA for the CDR3: TGCAGTGTCCCTTGGCGGGGCTCTAATGAGCAGTTCTTC. Translating gives CSVPWRGSNEQFF. This rearrangement joins TRBV20-1 to TRBJ2-1, with a tentative D call TRBD2 (6 bases). This CDR3 comprises 13 residues. CDR1 is DFQATT, CDR2 SNEGSKA, per germline (reference sequence). V was cut by 7 bases and J by 7 bases, with 17 bases left in between.

This clonotype was picked up a small number of times. The chain recombines TRBV7-9 with TRBJ2-1; D ambiguous. V lost 3 bases and J lost 5, with 8 bases in between. The CDR3 runs to 13 residues. CDR1 is SEHNR, CDR2 FQNEAQ, per germline (reference sequence). CDR3 region: CASSFLGNNEQFF. CDR3 DNA: TGTGCCAGCAGCTTCCTTGGGAACAATGAGCAGTTCTTC.

The rearrangement uses TRBV2 and TRBJ2-1; perhaps TRBD2 as D (6 bases). The V gene lost 11 bases and the J gene lost 7 bases, with 36 bases spanning the gap. Germline assignment: CDR1 SNHLY and CDR2 FYNNEI. The CDR3 covers 19 residues. The CDR3 DNA is TGTGCCTTCTGTGTGCGGAGGGCGGGTCGTACCCGCCAAAAAAATGAGCAGTTCTTC. It codes for CAFCVRRAGRTRQKNEQFF.

The chain employs TRBV14 and TRBJ1-1; 7 nucleotides line up with TRBD1. The CDR3 has 15 residues. Per the germline V gene, CDR1 is SGHDN and CDR2 is FVKESK. V shed 5 bases and J 2 bases; nucleotides not matched to a gene: 8. DNA for the CDR3: TGTGCCAGCAGCAACATTGGGACAGCTAACACTGAAGCTTTCTTT. It yields the protein CASSNIGTANTEAFF. The complete variable domain, with remaining parts taken from reference TRBV14 and TRBJ1-1, reads EAGVTQFPSHSVIEKGQTVTLRCDPISGHDNLYWYRRVMGKEIKFLLHFVKESKQDESGMPNNRFLAERTGGTYSTLKVQPAELEDSGVYFCASSNIGTANTEAFFGQGTRLTVV.

This clonotype was found a few times. The rearrangement uses TRBV10-3 and TRBJ2-1; a possible D gene is TRBD2 (5 bases). CDR1 and CDR2 (germline): ENHRY, SYGVKD. The length of the CDR3 is 15 residues. The ends were cut back, 6 bases at V and 14 bases at J, with 26 bases in the middle. For the CDR3, the DNA is TGTGCCATCAGGAATCCCCTCGGACTGACTCGTGACGAGTTCTTC. Translation gives CAIRNPLGLTRDEFF.

This clonotype was seen only a few times. The rearrangement uses TRBV7-2 and TRBJ2-1, with D perhaps assigned TRBD1 or TRBD2 (5 bases each). Per germline, CDR1 SGHTA and CDR2 FQGNSA. V lost 4 bases and J 0 bases, leaving 10 bases between the germline ends. The CDR3 has 15 residues. The CDR3 DNA sequence: TGTGCCAGCAGCTGGGACGCCAGCTCCTACAATGAGCAGTTCTTC. Its protein is CASSWDASSYNEQFF.

A few counts support this clonotype. The chain recombines TRBV2 with TRBJ2-2; D unresolved. Germline-derived CDR1 and CDR2 are SNHLY and FYNNEI. CDR3 length: 14 residues. With 4 bases removed from V and 0 bases from J, the gap between germline ends came to 6 bases. CDR3 protein: CASSGQSNTGELFF. In DNA form, the CDR3 reads TGTGCCAGCAGTGGGCAGTCGAACACCGGGGAGCTGTTTTTT.

This chain links TRBV6-1 with TRBJ1-5; 9 bases are a match to TRBD1. After removal of 6 bases from V and 5 bases from J, the junction contained 8 bases not matched to a gene. Germline CDR1 reads MNHNS; CDR2 reads SASEGT. The CDR3 runs 15 residues. CDR3 amino acids: CASRQGAVAYQPQHF. In nucleotides, the CDR3 is TGTGCCAGCAGACAGGGGGCCGTGGCCTATCAGCCCCAGCATTTT.

This clonotype was seen a few times. The V call is TRBV10-3, the J call TRBJ2-7, with 10 bases fitting TRBD1. Germline V lookup: CDR1 ENHRY, CDR2 SYGVKD. This CDR3 has 16 residues. V trimming: 0 bases; J trimming: 1 base; junction bases outside the gene matches: 3. DNA of the CDR3: TGTGCCATCAGTGAGTCTAGGGACAGGGGATCCTACGAGCAGTACTTC. The encoded protein is CAISESRDRGSYEQYF.

This rearrangement joins TRBV15 to TRBJ1-6, with a weak D call TRBD1 (5 bases). CDR1 is LNHNV and CDR2 is YYDKDF in the germline V gene (reference sequence). Trimming removed 0 bases from V and 13 bases from J, with 19 bases in between. The CDR3 is 16 amino acids. The CDR3: CATSRDRRSGGVPLHF. The CDR3 DNA reads TGTGCCACCAGCAGAGATCGTCGGAGTGGGGGGGTCCCCCTCCACTTT.

Comment on this clonotype: This sequence may be a read error, since a much larger clone differs from it by one base. The gene calls are TRBV10-2 and TRBJ2-2; D is unclear. Germline V gene sequence: CDR1 WSHSY, CDR2 SAAADI. Trimming took 7 bases from V and 2 from J, leaving 2 bases between them. The CDR3 contains 11 residues. This chain's CDR3 is CASINTGELFF. CDR3 DNA sequence: TGCGCCAGCATCAACACCGGGGAGCTGTTTTTT.

This clonotype was seen a handful of times. The chain employs TRBV12-3 or TRBV12-4 and TRBJ2-1; no reliable D call. This CDR3 has 17 residues. With 3 bases removed from V and 0 bases from J, the gap between germline ends came to 15 bases. CDR3 bases: TGTGCCAGCAGTTTCTCTCGGGTGCGGAGCTCCTACAATGAGCAGTTCTTC. Translated: CASSFSRVRSSYNEQFF.

The chain carries TRBV3-1 and TRBJ2-7, with 7 bases fitting TRBD1. The CDR3 loop spans 14 amino acids. After removal of 4 bases from V and 5 bases from J, the junction contained 8 bases not matched to a gene. From germline, CDR1 is LGHDT and CDR2 YNNKEL (reference sequence). The CDR3 here is CASSPTGPGNEQYF. CDR3 bases: TGTGCCAGCAGCCCGACAGGGCCAGGGAACGAGCAGTACTTC.